This T cell receptor beta chain was retrieved from a study of cytomegalovirus exposure and HLA in healthy donors (dated by TCRdb to about 2017). Regarding the study in general: In an earlier analysis of fewer than 750 of the donors, 276 Gb of sequence data and approximately 120 million unique TCR beta sequences from 150 million to 200 million T cells were reported. The aim of the study was to test whether cataloging public T cell receptors could identify signatures of past pathogen exposure. An earlier analysis of 500 to 750 of the donors applied high-throughput TCR beta sequencing to assess whether each TCR beta V gene segment acted as functional or pseudogenic. Genome-wide SNP genotypes for about 55% of the 666 donors were used in a later genetic analysis, which treated that subset as a discovery cohort. Because of strong linkage in the cohort, 5 or 6 DR-DQ haplotypes were treated as single units for association and clustering. Typing coverage varied by locus: roughly 620-640 donors for A, B, C, DRB1 and DQB1; roughly 500 for DQA1; about 570 for DPA1; 450 to 480 for DPB1. A later analysis re-examined previously published TCR beta repertoires from roughly 650 donors and added high-resolution HLA genotyping to investigate patterns of TCR occurrence. The T cell repertoires of 666 subjects were profiled by immunosequencing and related to cytomegalovirus serostatus. The later analysis used no new phenotypic data to find candidate immune exposures, relying instead on TCR beta sequences and their occurrence across donors. Both class I and class II loci were covered by HLA typing, at four-digit resolution. A separate validation cohort of 90 to 150 different subjects was used in addition to the roughly 620-subject first cohort. All discovery cohort repertoires had been generated on a single sequencing platform. Of the 300 to 450 genotyped donors, 75% to 85% were placed in the genetic ancestry cluster associated with self-reported Caucasian donors. High-throughput TCR immunosequencing, statistical association of individual TCRs with disease status, and machine learning were combined to predict cytomegalovirus infection status. Among roughly 400 genotyped donors of the cohort, an average of approximately 200,000 unique TCR beta nucleotide sequences was sequenced per donor, of which about 19% were non-productive. About 310 gigabases of sequencing data and approximately 84 million unique TCR sequences were included in an early release covering over 600 HLA-typed donors. Donor age, sex, ethnicity and CMV serostatus were compiled alongside the repertoire data. Results and caveats for the whole study, not just this receptor: The only immune exposure information available for the cohort was CMV serostatus. Several of the top co-occurrence clusters appeared to be linked to parvovirus B19, influenza, CMV and Epstein-Barr virus, according to a later analysis. It was suggested by the authors that the approach could potentially be generalized to other disease states and immunological phenotypes. In vitro tests confirmed that three of the cytomegalovirus-associated TCR beta chains recognize cytomegalovirus antigens. Most TCR sequences were observed very rarely across donors, whereas some public TCRs were present in many individuals. Compared with equally common non-associated chains, HLA-associated TCR beta chains in a later analysis were more clonally expanded and had lower generation probabilities. This cohort had only TCR beta chains sequenced, and the lack of alpha or paired-chain data limited which features could be detected. A cluster of highly shared sequence variants was judged likely to represent a technical artifact of the sequencing pipeline. A further reported finding was that TCR beta sequences accurately predicted the HLA-A and HLA-B alleles for most subjects in the first cohort. The classifier was reported to diagnose cytomegalovirus status with high specificity and sensitivity in both the original cohort and the validation cohort. According to a later genetic analysis, donors in an Asian-associated ancestry cluster had fewer N-insertions in productive TCRs than the roughly 670-donor mean. Correlated functional status among segregating V segments might be attributable to linkage disequilibrium, but an unknown experimental factor could not be ruled out. Roughly uniform sequencing depth across donors was assumed in presence/absence analyses, although this assumption may not hold. Most CMV-associated TCR beta chains appeared to be HLA-restricted in a later analysis, and the HLA associations seemed to be driven largely by CMV exposure. Some IMGT-functional V segments, including TRBV6-2 and TRBV6-3, could not be told apart with the 87-base-pair reads, so those segments were excluded. Broadly in line with IMGT annotations, most TCR beta V segments showed up in productive rearrangements about 87% or about 30% of the time in an earlier analysis of around 600 of the donors. Because counts were too low, roughly 16 rarely observed V segments, including chromosome 9 orphons, were excluded from the earlier analysis of a few hundred of the donors. Strong co-occurrence of HLA alleles, especially DR and DQ, made assigning TCR associations to individual alleles difficult. Because HLA typing was missing for some donors at each locus, association tests included only the typed subset. In the study, around 160 TCR beta chains were listed as associated with cytomegalovirus. In a later analysis, the rate of TCR association differed among HLA loci, with DRB1 alleles having the most associated TCRs and HLA-C alleles having the fewest. V-gene and J-gene trimming of TCR beta chains was associated with a missense DCLRE1C variant in a later genetic analysis, and the association was replicated in an independent cohort. At a false discovery rate of 0.05, a later analysis linked around 17,000 TCR beta sequences to specific HLA alleles.

V loses 3 bases at its end and J loses 5 bases; junction bases beyond the gene matches: 4. The CDR3, cysteine through phenylalanine, is 15 amino acids long. Only the CDR3 portion is preserved as DNA: 45 bases, with reading frame beginning at the first base. Based on the germline V gene, the CDR1 and CDR2 sequences are MDHEN and SYDVKM. The cohort was made up of roughly 670 healthy bone marrow donors. At the time of sampling, every cohort member was nominally healthy, though immune exposures that went unrecorded were likely present. The donor tested CMV seropositive, placing the donor among the 290 or so seropositive members of the cohort. A peripheral blood sample was provided by each donor, and peripheral blood mononuclear cells were used for TCR beta sequencing. The Qiagen DNeasy Blood Extraction Kit was used to extract genomic DNA from the blood cell samples. Only a few counts were recorded for this clone. It has no known antigen specificity. The record has no base qualities; no much larger clone is one base away.

Library preparation used the immunoSEQ multiplex PCR assay. For the multiplex PCR, a mixture combining 60 forward primers for TCR Vbeta segments and 13 reverse primers for TCR Jbeta segments was used. A multiplex PCR assay on genomic DNA amplified the CDR3 region of rearranged TCR beta genes. The amplified TCR beta libraries were sequenced on the Illumina HiSeq System as 87-base-pair reads. Under the source paper's analysis protocol: In a later analysis, some 80 million unique TCR beta chains were counted across the 500 to 850 repertoires, and roughly 9.9 million of these chains were shared by at least two donors. To remove PCR and sequencing errors, raw reads were error-corrected and collapsed into unique sequences using a nearest-neighbor algorithm that merged closely related sequences. Alignment of CDR3 sequences to IMGT reference sequences was used to assign V, D and J gene segments. For a sequence to be retained, a match of at least six nucleotides to both a V gene segment and a J gene segment was required. A rearrangement was called productive if the CDR3 had no stop codons and remained in frame with V and J, and every other rearrangement was called non-productive. Following IMGT convention, CDR3 was defined as the stretch from the second conserved V-encoded cysteine up to the conserved J-encoded phenylalanine. Sequences without an unambiguous match to a single V gene segment were excluded from the earlier analysis of several hundred of the donors. An earlier analysis of over 450 of the donors classified V segments as functional when productive rearrangements were above 56.7% and as segregating when the standard deviation between donors was above 5%. A statistical classification framework was built for diagnosing cytomegalovirus status from the catalog of TCR beta chain sequences. In a later analysis, V and J genes were assigned by comparing TCR nucleotide sequences against IMGT/GENE-DB human TR gene sequences. The TCRdist pipeline was used in a later analysis to assign CDR3 sequences and most-parsimonious VDJ recombination scenarios. In a later analysis, each TCR beta chain was defined by its CDR3 amino acid sequence together with its V-gene family, and reads lacking a unique V-gene family were excluded. To address suspected cross-contamination and a sequencing artifact, a later analysis removed a few hundred highly shared, low-generation-probability nucleotide sequences. A later analysis calculated a clonal expansion index for each public chain from normalized within-repertoire ranks of inferred template counts. In a later analysis, generation probabilities were computed with a VDJ recombination model fitted to out-of-frame rearrangements, and the resulting probabilities were checked against IGoR. Hypergeometric tests were used in a later analysis to score TCR-TCR, TCR-HLA and TCR-CMV co-occurrence, with a repertoire-size bias correction applied to the TCR pairs. In a later analysis, false discovery rates were estimated by permuting HLA or CMV assignments 20 times. A later analysis grouped co-occurring TCRs with DBSCAN, adding TCRdist sequence similarity when clustering within HLA-allele-positive subsets. Repertoires with fewer than 30,000 or more than 120,000 public chains were left out of co-occurrence clustering, as were four to six repertoires with anomalous nucleotide sharing. TCRdb retrieved this table from immuneACCESS and kept in-frame rearrangements only. Not all clones are present; in checked studies, unresolved V genes account for under half, and no reason is known for the remainder. The V and J calls and clone size were taken over from that table, and D and trimming were inferred from the DNA. A total of 45,000 to 60,000 clones appear in this sample, about 78% of them only once. Around 8% of the sample is taken by the ten largest.

This chain joins TRBV28 to TRBJ2-2, with 9 bases matching TRBD1. This clonotype was obtained from a man aged 30 to 45 in good health and CMV-seropositive. The specimen was PBMCs. The DNA sequence is TGTGCCAGCAGTTTTGGGGACAGGGAAACCGGGGAGCTGTTTTTT. Translated, it reads CASSFGDRETGELFF.